The 27 T cell receptor beta chains reported below all come from one sample, sequenced in a study of T-cell memory formation after mild COVID-19 (dated by TCRdb to the early 2020s). Library generation was performed with 5' RACE. The instrument was an Illumina NovaSeq 6000. The public sequencing data were trimmed at Q25 with fastp and processed into clonotypes with MiXCR by TCRdb, which kept only in-frame beta chains. When rows share a CDR3 protein, they turn into one entry using the most common DNA and genes. The sample data list about 560,000 distinct CDR3 sequences, and about 20% of these were observed just once. 7% to 9% of the sample belongs to the ten largest clones. The sample comprised PBMCs or a T cell subset sorted from them (not recorded which). The receptors come from an adult woman who had mild COVID-19 (a few samples of this study predate the infection). The sample titles of this study are shuffled in the database, so cell type and time point are left out; the donor was told from shared clones.

This clonotype was detected only a few times. Germline is not matched at one junction end, which may reflect a read error. This chain connects TRBV12-3 or TRBV12-4 to TRBJ2-7, with D perhaps being TRBD1 or TRBD2 (6 bases each). The CDR3 runs to 12 residues. In nucleotides, the CDR3 is TGTGCCAGCAGTTTGTACGGGGGCGGGGCAATATTC. Its translation: CASSLYGGGAIF.

This clonotype occurred a few times. The chain links TRBV6-2 or TRBV6-3 to TRBJ2-1; 14 nucleotides agree with TRBD2. From germline, CDR1 is MNHEY and CDR2 SVGEGT. V shed 2 bases, J shed 4 bases, and the junction held 1 base outside the gene matches. CDR3 length: 16 amino acids. The CDR3 reads CASSYGTSGSYNEQFF. As DNA, the CDR3 is TGTGCCAGCAGTTACGGGACTAGCGGGAGTTACAATGAGCAGTTCTTC.

V and J are TRBV24-1 and TRBJ2-1; D is undetermined. The germline gives CDR1 KGHDR, CDR2 SFDVKD. V was shortened by 3 bases and J by 0 bases, with 11 bases between the two germline ends. This CDR3 contains 16 residues. CDR3 DNA sequence: TGTGCCACCAGTGATCCCCAAGTGAGCTCCTACAATGAGCAGTTCTTC. Its protein product is CATSDPQVSSYNEQFF.

This clonotype was seen only a few times. The J gene is TRBJ2-2, the V gene TRBV7-3; 13 bases line up with TRBD2. The J segment lost 7 bases and the V segment lost 5 bases, leaving 7 bases of the junction unmatched. Germline assignment: CDR1 SGHTA and CDR2 FQGTGA. CDR3 length equals 16 residues. Written as DNA, the CDR3 is TGTGCCAGCAGCGCACTAGCGGGGGGGCCAGGCGGGGAGCTGTTTTTT. As protein: CASSALAGGPGGELFF.

The chain carries TRBV4-1 and TRBJ1-4; TRBD1 is a possible D gene (6 bases). In germline, CDR1 is MGHRA, CDR2 YSYEKL. The CDR3 extends over 15 amino acids. V was shortened by 4 bases and J by 1 base, with 10 bases between the two germline ends. The CDR3 sequence is CASSPRGLTNEKLFF. The CDR3 DNA reads TGCGCCAGCAGCCCCAGGGGATTAACTAATGAAAAACTGTTTTTT.

This clonotype occurred a few times. The CDR3 here is CASSQDKGSQPQHF. The CDR3 DNA is TGTGCCAGCAGCCAAGATAAGGGATCTCAGCCCCAGCATTTT. V is TRBV4-2 and J is TRBJ1-5; D gene uncertain. Per germline, CDR1 LGHNA and CDR2 YNFKEQ. V lost 0 bases to trimming and J lost 6 bases, with 9 bases between them. The CDR3 is made up of 14 amino acids.

This clonotype was detected a few times. The CDR3, as DNA: TGTGCCAGCAGTTCCAGGGGATTAGTCACAGATACGCAGTATTTT. It codes for CASSSRGLVTDTQYF. V and J are TRBV12-3 or TRBV12-4 and TRBJ2-3; possible D gene TRBD1, 6 bases. CDR3 length: 15 amino acids. V lost 4 bases, J lost 2 bases, and 13 bases lay in between.

The chain couples TRBV4-3 to TRBJ1-3; D is perhaps TRBD1 (5 bases). Germline-derived CDR1 and CDR2 are LGHNA and YSLEER. Trimming removed 0 bases at V and 3 bases at J, with 15 bases between. CDR3 length: 17 residues. The CDR3 coding sequence is TGCGCCAGCAGCCAAGATGGGACGGATTCCCATGGAAACACCATATATTTT. As protein: CASSQDGTDSHGNTIYF.

Only a few counts were recorded for this clonotype. The chain's CDR3 is CASSLSFQGPQHF. In DNA, the CDR3 is TGTGCCAGCAGCCTCTCGTTCCAAGGGCCCCAGCATTTT. This chain uses TRBV7-2 with TRBJ1-5; D is unresolved. V was trimmed by 5 bases and J by 9 bases, leaving 14 bases between them. Germline CDR1 is SGHTA and CDR2 is FQGNSA. CDR3 length: 13 residues.

The J gene is TRBJ1-1, the V gene TRBV29-1; D is perhaps TRBD1 (5 bases). Germline assignment: CDR1 SQVTM and CDR2 ANQGSEA. There are 13 residues in the CDR3. Trimming shortened V by 4 bases and J by 3 bases, and 12 bases separated the two germline ends. The CDR3 DNA follows: TGCAGCGTTGTGGTGGGGCGGGACACTGAAGCTTTCTTT. Translated: CSVVVGRDTEAFF. The variable domain in full, with the rest retrieved from reference TRBV29-1 and TRBJ1-1, is SAVISQKPSRDICQRGTSLTIQCQVDSQVTMMFWYRQQPGQSLTLIATANQGSEATYESGFVIDKFPISRPNLTFSTLTVSNMSPEDSSIYLCSVVVGRDTEAFFGQGTRLTVV.

Only a few counts were recorded for this clonotype. The chain recombines TRBV13 with TRBJ2-7; 9 bases match TRBD1. V trimming: 0 bases; J trimming: 11 bases; junction bases outside the gene matches: 8. CDR1 and CDR2 (germline): PRHDT, FYEKMQ (reference sequence). This CDR3 has 14 residues. The CDR3 bases are TGTGCCAGCAGCTTAGGGGACAGGGGAAGCGTGGAGTACTTC. This translates into CASSLGDRGSVEYF.

This clonotype was picked up a small number of times. V and J are TRBV11-2 and TRBJ2-2; 9 bases align to TRBD1. The trim removed 4 bases at V and 9 bases at J, leaving 12 bases unmatched. This CDR3 spans 16 amino acids. CDR1 and CDR2 from the germline V gene are SGHAT and FQNNGV. CDR3 protein: CASSYRTGVSARELFF. DNA for the CDR3: TGTGCCAGCAGCTATCGGACAGGGGTCTCGGCCCGGGAGCTGTTTTTT.

The chain combines TRBV10-3 with TRBJ2-7; weak D call: TRBD2 (5 bases). V lost 3 bases and J 4 bases, leaving 16 bases between the germline ends. Per germline, CDR1 ENHRY and CDR2 SYGVKD. The CDR3 is 15 residues long. The CDR3 region is CAISDPRTRSYEQYF. The DNA for the CDR3 is TGTGCCATCAGTGACCCGCGAACTAGATCGTACGAGCAGTACTTC.

This clonotype was counted between two and nine times. The chain carries TRBV7-8 and TRBJ2-5; tentatively, D is TRBD1 or TRBD2 (5 bases each). Germline CDR1 and CDR2: SGHVS and FQNEAQ. The CDR3 is made up of 15 amino acids. Trimming removed 1 base from V and 5 bases from J, with 14 bases in between. The CDR3 region has the DNA TGTGCCAGCAGCTTAGGTGGGGGTCGGGTCGAGACCCAGTACTTC. The encoded protein is CASSLGGGRVETQYF.

In its sample, this clonotype was seen a few times. The CDR3 nucleotides are TGTGCCAGCAGCGCCGGGACATCTTACCAAGAGACCCAGTACTTC. Protein product: CASSAGTSYQETQYF. This sequence joins TRBV9 and TRBJ2-5, with a possible D match to TRBD1 (6 bases). Between the trimmed V and J ends, which lost 3 bases and 0 bases, there was a span of 12 bases. This CDR3 has 15 amino acids. Germline CDR1 SGDLS, CDR2 YYNGEE.

This clonotype appeared a few times. The rearrangement links TRBV7-2 to TRBJ2-1; no reliable D call. This CDR3 contains 14 residues. V lost 4 bases and J lost 5, with 12 bases in between. The germline CDR1 and CDR2 sequences are SGHTA and FQGNSA. The CDR3 coding sequence is TGTGCCAGCAGCTCTACCCTCCTCGACAATGAGCAGTTCTTC. Protein sequence: CASSSTLLDNEQFF.

The CDR3, as DNA: TGTGCCAGCAGCCACAGGGGGCAGGGCTATGGCTACACCTTC. This sequence encodes CASSHRGQGYGYTF. V is TRBV3-1 and J is TRBJ1-2, with 8 bases that match TRBD1. Germline CDR1 and CDR2: LGHDT and YNNKEL (reference sequence). Trimming cost V 3 bases and J 4 bases; bases outside gene matches: 4. The CDR3 consists of 14 residues.

There are a few counts of this clonotype. The CDR3 region has the DNA TGCAGCGTCTCTGGGTCGTCTCATGGCTACACCTTC. This codes for CSVSGSSHGYTF. The J gene is TRBJ1-2, the V gene TRBV29-1; no firm D call. The CDR3 is 12 amino acids. V was shortened by 6 bases and J by 6 bases, with 14 bases between the two germline ends. Germline V gives CDR1 SQVTM, CDR2 ANQGSEA.

This clonotype was seen only a few times. The chain employs TRBV7-3 and TRBJ1-4; no firm D call. This CDR3 region has 15 residues. CDR1 and CDR2 (germline): SGHTA, FQGTGA. V lost 4 bases to trimming and J lost 7 bases, with 16 bases between them. The CDR3 DNA follows: TGTGCCAGCAGCTACCGAGCGGGGTGGGTTGAAAAACTGTTTTTT. The encoded protein is CASSYRAGWVEKLFF.

The CDR3 sequence: CASSSGAPNEKLFF. Written as DNA, the CDR3 is TGCGCCAGCAGCTCCGGGGCCCCTAATGAAAAACTGTTTTTT. V is TRBV5-1 and J is TRBJ1-4; the D gene is possibly TRBD1 (5 bases). From germline, CDR1 is SGHRS and CDR2 YFSETQ. Deletions cut 3 bases from V and 3 bases from J, with 9 bases between. This CDR3 is built from 14 residues.

In its sample, this clonotype was seen a few times. The chain recombines TRBV3-1 with TRBJ2-5, with D unresolved. In germline, CDR1 is LGHDT, CDR2 YNNKEL (reference sequence). Trimming removed 4 bases from V and 7 bases from J, with 13 bases in between. The CDR3 runs to 13 residues. CDR3 protein: CASSPSNTRTQYF. The CDR3, as DNA: TGTGCCAGCAGCCCCTCAAACACGCGGACCCAGTACTTC.

This clonotype was picked up a small number of times. The rearrangement joins TRBV12-3 or TRBV12-4 to TRBJ2-7; the D gene could be TRBD1 or TRBD2 (7 bases each). The CDR3 totals 15 residues. The V end was cut by 3 bases, the J end by 4 bases, with 16 bases between. The CDR3 DNA reads as TGTGCCAGCAGTTTTCAGGGGACAGCGGGGTACGAGCAGTACTTC. Translation gives CASSFQGTAGYEQYF.

The CDR3 reads CASSLVMDYPRPNEQFF. For the CDR3, the DNA is TGTGCCAGCAGCTTAGTTATGGACTACCCTCGGCCAAATGAGCAGTTCTTC. The chain recombines TRBV7-9 with TRBJ2-1; D is perhaps TRBD2 (6 bases). V was trimmed by 1 base and J by 7 bases, leaving 20 bases between them. CDR1 is SEHNR, CDR2 FQNEAQ, per germline (reference sequence). This CDR3 has 17 amino acids.

This chain uses TRBV7-9 with TRBJ1-1; the D is unclear. The CDR3 has 13 residues. The germline gives CDR1 SEHNR, CDR2 FQNEAQ (reference sequence). The V and J ends lost 5 bases and 11 bases respectively, with 18 bases between them. This chain's CDR3 is CASSPDISVAAFF. CDR3 in DNA: TGTGCCAGCAGCCCCGATATCTCCGTGGCGGCTTTCTTT.

This clonotype was detected a few times. The V and J genes are TRBV30 and TRBJ2-1, with a weak D call TRBD1 (6 bases). V was cut by 0 bases and J by 1 base, with 7 bases left in between. The germline V gene encodes CDR1 GTSNPN and CDR2 SVGIG (reference sequence). This CDR3 contains 14 residues. The CDR3 DNA reads as TGTGCCTGGAGTGTGGACAGTTCCTACAATGAGCAGTTCTTC. Translating it yields CAWSVDSSYNEQFF.

This clonotype was recorded a few times. The chain uses TRBV6-5 and TRBJ1-2; 7 positions agree with TRBD1. Losses at the gene ends were 2 bases for V and 8 bases for J; bases not matched to a gene: 5. Germline loops: CDR1 MNHEY, CDR2 SVGAGI. The CDR3 sequence is 13 residues long. Here the CDR3 DNA reads TGTGCCAGCAGTTACGAGACAGGGAGAGGCTACACCTTC. It translates to CASSYETGRGYTF.

This clonotype appeared a single time. A junction boundary mismatches the germline segment, possibly from a read error. The CDR3 region is CSVEEGRLNTGDLFF. The CDR3 DNA reads TGCAGCGTTGAGGAAGGACGGTTGAACACCGGGGATCTGTTTTTT. The genes are TRBV29-1 and TRBJ2-2; a possible D gene is TRBD2 (5 bases). Germline lookup yields CDR1 SQVTM and CDR2 ANQGSEA. This CDR3 spans 15 amino acids.